The clone carrying this TCR beta chain appeared many times. The entry originates in a study of T cells after yellow fever vaccination. TCRdb re-analysed the 5' RACE reads in MiXCR, keeping a single row per CDR3 protein. The table has around 29,000 distinct CDR3 sequences, over 5.5% seen once; the top ten hold 25%. V was cut by 0 bases and J by 5 bases, with 10 bases left in between. This CDR3 is 14 amino acids long. The V gene's germline CDR1 is LGHNA and CDR2 YSLEER. V gene TRBV4-3 combines with J gene TRBJ1-1; D gene ambiguous. The TCR comes from a man between 25 and 39 years old who received the YFV17D yellow fever vaccine. The starting material was PBMCs, either bulk or a sorted T-cell subset (CD4+, CD8+, memory, or dextramer-sorted; not recorded which), obtained on the day of the yellow fever booster vaccination. CDR3 bases: TGCGCCAGCAGCCAAGAGAGTAGAGGGACTGAAGCTTTCTTT. Its translation: CASSQESRGTEAFF.